These T cell receptor beta chains were read from a single sample in a study of shared clonotypes between healthy human individuals. This table comes from immunoSEQ multiplex PCR, and its TCRdb copy is limited to in-frame clones, with some not included. The sample consists of 100,000 or so clones, about 70% of them appearing once. The sample taken for sequencing was memory CD8+ T cells sorted from blood. These TCRs come from a woman aged 30 to 39 in good health. Each CDR3 is given with its conserved first and last residue. Fields, in order: J gene, V gene, D gene, clone size, CDR3 DNA, CDR3 protein. The D gene is left open where the match is weak. Part of the rows lack a size; the others show once, few, many or a class for expanded clones.

J: TRBJ2-1
V: TRBV7-9
D: TRBD1
size: .
DNA: TGTGCCAGCAGCCTATATCAGACAGGGGAAGAGCAGTTCTTC
CDR3: CASSLYQTGEEQFF

J: TRBJ2-1
V: TRBV28
D: .
size: once
DNA: TGTGCCAGCAGTTTTTTCGGGATCTACAATGAGCAGTTCTTC
CDR3: CASSFFGIYNEQFF

J: TRBJ2-7
V: TRBV19
D: TRBD2
size: many
DNA: TGTGCCAGTAGTACCCTAGCGGGAGAGACGCACGAGCAGTACTTC
CDR3: CASSTLAGETHEQYF

J: TRBJ2-2
V: TRBV27
D: .
size: many
DNA: TGTGCCAGCAGTTTTACGGGAGACGGGGACACCGGGGAGCTGTTTTTT
CDR3: CASSFTGDGDTGELFF

J: TRBJ2-7
V: TRBV7-3
D: .
size: once
DNA: TGTGCCAGCAGCTTAAGGGCGGTAGGGTGGCACGAGCAGTACTTC
CDR3: CASSLRAVGWHEQYF

J: TRBJ1-2
V: TRBV29-1
D: .
size: .
DNA: TGCAGCGTTGACCAGGGCAGCGGTAACTATGGCTACACCTTC
CDR3: CSVDQGSGNYGYTF

J: TRBJ1-5
V: TRBV7-8
D: TRBD1
size: few
DNA: TGTGCCAGCAGCCCAGGACAGGGGGCGGTGGAGCCCCAGCATTTT
CDR3: CASSPGQGAVEPQHF

J: TRBJ1-2
V: TRBV10-3
D: .
size: .
DNA: TGTGCCATCAGTGACTCTACGACAGTCACCTATGGCTACACCTTC
CDR3: CAISDSTTVTYGYTF

J: TRBJ2-5
V: TRBV2
D: TRBD2
size: few
DNA: TGTGCCAGCAGTGAAGACGGGCTAGCGGAAGAGACCCAGTACTTC
CDR3: CASSEDGLAEETQYF

J: TRBJ1-1
V: TRBV9
D: .
size: few
DNA: TGTGCCAGCAGCGTAGCAGGCAACACTGAAGCTTTCTTT
CDR3: CASSVAGNTEAFF

J: TRBJ2-1
V: TRBV6-4
D: .
size: .
DNA: TGTGCCAGCAGTGACTCTAGCGGCAGCTACAATGAGCAGTTCTTC
CDR3: CASSDSSGSYNEQFF

J: TRBJ2-1
V: TRBV6-1
D: .
size: many
DNA: TGTGCCAGCAGTGTAGCTCCGGGAGCCGAGCAGTTCTTC
CDR3: CASSVAPGAEQFF

J: TRBJ2-1
V: TRBV28
D: TRBD2
size: .
DNA: TGTGCCAGCAGTTATCTAGCGGGACACTACAATGAGCAGTTCTTC
CDR3: CASSYLAGHYNEQFF

J: TRBJ2-7
V: TRBV16
D: .
size: .
DNA: TGTGCCAGCAGCCAATCAGGGCAGGGTCTCCACGAGCAGTACTTC
CDR3: CASSQSGQGLHEQYF

J: TRBJ2-7
V: TRBV27
D: .
size: .
DNA: TGTGCCAGCAGAAAAAGGACGGAGAGCTCCTACGAGCAGTACTTC
CDR3: CASRKRTESSYEQYF

J: TRBJ1-2
V: TRBV28
D: .
size: .
DNA: TGTGCCAGCAGCATTTTTATAGGGGTTGGCTATGGCTACACCTTC
CDR3: CASSIFIGVGYGYTF

J: TRBJ2-2
V: TRBV5-1
D: .
size: .
DNA: TGCGCCAGCAGCTTGAGGACACTCGACACCGGGGAGCTGTTTTTT
CDR3: CASSLRTLDTGELFF

J: TRBJ2-1
V: TRBV5-1
D: TRBD2
size: .
DNA: TGCGCCAGCAGCTTGGAAGCTAGCGGAAGCTCCTACAATGAGCAGTTCTTC
CDR3: CASSLEASGSSYNEQFF

J: TRBJ1-2
V: TRBV2
D: .
size: .
DNA: TGTGCCAGCAGTGAAGCGGTCTACTGGTTCATTGGGATTAGCTATGGCTACACCTTC
CDR3: CASSEAVYWFIGISYGYTF

J: TRBJ1-1
V: TRBV25-1
D: .
size: .
DNA: TGTGCCAGCAGTGAATTGGTCGGGGGAAGGACTGAAGCTTTCTTT
CDR3: CASSELVGGRTEAFF

J: TRBJ2-1
V: TRBV5-1
D: TRBD2
size: .
DNA: TGCGCCAGCAGCAAGGGGACTAGCGGGAGCGGTTACAATGAGCAGTTCTTC
CDR3: CASSKGTSGSGYNEQFF

J: TRBJ1-2
V: TRBV30
D: .
size: .
DNA: TGTGCCTGGACCCTGTACGGTATCCTAGGGAACTATGGCTACACCTTC
CDR3: CAWTLYGILGNYGYTF

J: TRBJ2-7
V: TRBV7-8
D: TRBD1
size: .
DNA: TGTGCCAGCAGCTTAGTCCGGGACAGGCCCTTTGAGCAGTACTTC
CDR3: CASSLVRDRPFEQYF

J: TRBJ1-4
V: TRBV28
D: TRBD1
size: .
DNA: TGTGCCAGCAGTTTCTTATGGGACAGGGCGACTAATGAAAAACTGTTTTTT
CDR3: CASSFLWDRATNEKLFF

J: TRBJ1-2
V: TRBV12-5
D: .
size: .
DNA: TGTGCTAGTGGTTTGGTGGGTGGATTTGTTAACTATGGCTACACCTTC
CDR3: CASGLVGGFVNYGYTF

J: TRBJ2-5
V: TRBV10-3
D: TRBD2
size: .
DNA: TGTGCCATCAAAGACAGCGGGGGACAAGAGACCCAGTACTTC
CDR3: CAIKDSGGQETQYF

J: TRBJ2-7
V: TRBV29-1
D: .
size: .
DNA: TGCAGCGTCCACGATGCCTACGAGCAGTACTTC
CDR3: CSVHDAYEQYF

J: TRBJ2-7
V: TRBV10-3
D: .
size: .
DNA: TGTGCCATCAGTGAGTCCTCACCGGGACGCATCTCCTACGAGCAGTACTTC
CDR3: CAISESSPGRISYEQYF

J: TRBJ1-1
V: TRBV29-1
D: .
size: once
DNA: TGCAGCGTTACGCAAATAAAGGTGAGGAACACTGAAGCTTTCTTT
CDR3: CSVTQIKVRNTEAFF

J: TRBJ2-1
V: TRBV29-1
D: .
size: .
DNA: TGCAGCGTTGATGGGTGGGGCTTCAATGAGCAGTTCTTC
CDR3: CSVDGWGFNEQFF

J: TRBJ2-7
V: TRBV9
D: .
size: .
DNA: TGTGCCAGCAGCACCTACCCAGGGTCCTACGAGCAGTACTTC
CDR3: CASSTYPGSYEQYF

J: TRBJ2-2
V: TRBV19
D: .
size: .
DNA: TGTGCCAGTAGATTGGGGGGCGGGGAGCTGTTTTTT
CDR3: CASRLGGGELFF

J: TRBJ2-7
V: TRBV29-1
D: TRBD1
size: .
DNA: TGCAGCGCGTGGGGACAGGCCTCCTACGAGCAGTACTTC
CDR3: CSAWGQASYEQYF

J: TRBJ2-7
V: TRBV6-5
D: TRBD2
size: .
DNA: TGTGCCAGCAGACATCCTAGCGGGAGTCACGAGCAGTACTTC
CDR3: CASRHPSGSHEQYF

J: TRBJ2-1
V: TRBV27
D: TRBD2
size: .
DNA: TGTGCCAGCAGTCCAGGGACTAGCGGGAGGGCCTACAATGAGCAGTTCTTC
CDR3: CASSPGTSGRAYNEQFF

J: TRBJ2-3
V: TRBV27
D: .
size: .
DNA: TGTGCCAGCAGTTTATTGGCCAGCGCAGATACGCAGTATTTT
CDR3: CASSLLASADTQYF

J: TRBJ2-7
V: TRBV7-8
D: TRBD2
size: .
DNA: TGTGCCAGCAGCTATCTGCGTCTAGGGACTAGCGGGAAAGACGAGCAGTACTTC
CDR3: CASSYLRLGTSGKDEQYF

J: TRBJ2-1
V: TRBV7-9
D: TRBD2
size: .
DNA: TGTGCCAGCAGCTTAACTAGCGGATTCTACAATGAGCAGTTCTTC
CDR3: CASSLTSGFYNEQFF

J: TRBJ2-7
V: TRBV5-6
D: TRBD2
size: .
DNA: TGTGCCAGCAGCATTGGACTAGCGGTATACGAGCAGTACTTC
CDR3: CASSIGLAVYEQYF

J: TRBJ2-7
V: TRBV27
D: .
size: .
DNA: TGTGCCAGCAGTTTAGGAGGGGGCTACGAGCAGTACTTC
CDR3: CASSLGGGYEQYF

J: TRBJ2-1
V: TRBV14
D: TRBD2
size: once
DNA: TGTGCCAGCAGCCAAGAAAGAGCGGGAGCATCCTACAATGAGCAGTTCTTC
CDR3: CASSQERAGASYNEQFF

J: TRBJ1-3
V: TRBV14
D: .
size: .
DNA: TGTGCCAGCAGCCAAGAAGACAGGAGGGACACCATATATTTT
CDR3: CASSQEDRRDTIYF

J: TRBJ2-1
V: TRBV11-2
D: TRBD2
size: once
DNA: TGTGCCAGCAGCCCAAGGTGGACTAGCGGGCAGAGCTCCTACAATGAGCAGTTCTTC
CDR3: CASSPRWTSGQSSYNEQFF

J: TRBJ2-2
V: TRBV7-9
D: TRBD1
size: few
DNA: TGTGCCAGCAGCTCCCCACAGGGGATGCACACCGGGGAGCTGTTTTTT
CDR3: CASSSPQGMHTGELFF

J: TRBJ1-1
V: TRBV13
D: .
size: .
DNA: TGTGCCAGCAGCCCTACAGGGTCTGAAGCTTTCTTT
CDR3: CASSPTGSEAFF

J: TRBJ2-2
V: TRBV29-1
D: .
size: few
DNA: TGCAGCGGCACGGGGCAGACGAACACCGGGGAGCTGTTTTTT
CDR3: CSGTGQTNTGELFF

J: TRBJ2-3
V: TRBV27
D: .
size: few
DNA: TGTGCCAGCAGTTTACTCCTGACATCCACAGATACGCAGTATTTT
CDR3: CASSLLLTSTDTQYF

J: TRBJ2-7
V: TRBV5-1
D: .
size: few
DNA: TGCGCCAGCAGCTTGGGGGGGTTGGACCGACACGAGCAGTACTTC
CDR3: CASSLGGLDRHEQYF

J: TRBJ1-2
V: TRBV5-4
D: TRBD1
size: .
DNA: TGTGCCAGCAGCTTGGTCCAGGGGGCGGATGGCTACACCTTC
CDR3: CASSLVQGADGYTF

J: TRBJ1-1
V: TRBV6-4
D: TRBD1
size: many
DNA: TGTGCCAGCAGCCCGGGGACAGAGAACACTGAAGCTTTCTTT
CDR3: CASSPGTENTEAFF

J: TRBJ2-7
V: TRBV7-9
D: .
size: .
DNA: TGTGCCAGCAGCTCCCGACCGACCGAACACCAGCAGTACTTC
CDR3: CASSSRPTEHQQYF